These T cell receptor beta chains were read from a single sample in a study of blood T cell repertoires in COVID-19. The table came from immunoSEQ multiplex PCR; TCRdb's copy has only in-frame clones and leaves some out. The sample lists 150,000 or so clones, roughly nine tenths seen once, with 13% in the top ten. The sample taken for sequencing was peripheral blood. These receptors originate from a man aged 18 to 29 with COVID-19, enrolled during active disease. CDR3s include the opening cysteine and the closing phenylalanine or tryptophan. The D gene is left open where the match is weak. Clone size is stated in some rows and not others, as once, few, many or a class when expanded.

J,size,D,V,CDR3,DNA
TRBJ1-3,few,TRBD1,TRBV6-6,CASSYSTGAGNTIYF,TGTGCCAGCAGTTACTCGACAGGGGCTGGAAACACCATATATTTT
TRBJ2-1,.,.,TRBV2,CASSRAVSSYNEQFF,TGTGCCAGCAGCAGAGCGGTGAGCTCCTACAATGAGCAGTTCTTC
TRBJ1-2,.,TRBD1,TRBV5-1,CASSYASSRTGGSYTF,TGCGCCAGCAGCTACGCCTCATCTCGGACAGGGGGGAGCTACACCTTC
TRBJ1-2,.,.,TRBV4-1,CASSQAAANYGYTF,TGCGCCAGCAGCCAAGCTGCAGCTAACTATGGCTACACCTTC
TRBJ1-4,.,TRBD1,TRBV9,CASSAGTGQEKLLF,TGTGCCAGCAGCGCTGGGACAGGTCAGGAAAAACTGCTTTTT
TRBJ2-2,few,.,TRBV11-1,CATGVGRNTGELFF,TGTGCCACCGGAGTGGGGCGGAACACCGGGGAGCTGTTTTTT
TRBJ2-1,.,TRBD2,TRBV15,CATSRDATSGNTHNEQFF,TGTGCCACCAGCAGAGATGCCACTAGCGGAAATACCCACAATGAGCAGTTCTTC
TRBJ1-4,.,TRBD1,TRBV5-4,CASSYPSGTGNEKLLF,TGTGCCAGCAGCTACCCATCCGGGACAGGGAATGAAAAACTGCTTTTT
TRBJ2-1,.,.,TRBV18,CASSPTLENEQFF,TGTGCCAGCTCACCGACGCTGGAGAATGAGCAGTTCTTC
TRBJ1-5,.,.,TRBV4-1,CASSQVQGIVQPQHF,TGCGCCAGCAGCCAAGTGCAGGGAATCGTTCAGCCCCAGCATTTT
TRBJ2-3,.,TRBD2,TRBV4-3,CASSQIVGLAPADTQYF,TGCGCCAGCAGCCAAATCGTGGGACTAGCTCCGGCGGATACGCAGTATTTT
TRBJ2-7,.,.,TRBV4-2,CASSLVRGYEQYF,TGTGCCAGCAGCCTAGTTAGGGGGTACGAGCAGTACTTC
TRBJ2-1,.,.,TRBV4-3,CASSLKRDEQFF,TGCGCCAGCAGCCTAAAACGGGATGAGCAGTTCTTC
TRBJ2-5,.,TRBD2,TRBV4-3,CASSQARTSGSSFGETQYF,TGCGCCAGCAGCCAAGCGAGGACTAGCGGGTCCTCGTTCGGGGAGACCCAGTACTTC
TRBJ1-2,.,.,TRBV7-2,CASSLYFGSTPQATF,TGTGCCAGCAGCCTTTACTTCGGGAGTACACCTCAGGCCACCTTC
TRBJ1-1,few,TRBD1,TRBV4-2,CASSLWAGGVNTEAFF,TGTGCCAGCAGCCTTTGGGCAGGGGGAGTGAACACTGAAGCTTTCTTT
TRBJ2-4,.,TRBD2,TRBV4-1,CASSQAGGGRLNIQYF,TGCGCCAGCAGCCAGGCGGGAGGGGGTCGTTTAAACATTCAGTACTTC
TRBJ2-5,.,TRBD2,TRBV30,CAWSVSGGETQYF,TGTGCCTGGAGTGTCAGCGGGGGGGAGACCCAGTACTTC
TRBJ2-7,.,.,TRBV18,CASSLQTSNDGEQYF,TGTGCCAGCTCACTCCAGACAAGCAACGACGGCGAGCAGTACTTC